This entry lists 30 T cell receptor beta chains sequenced from one sample in a study of blood T cell repertoires in COVID-19. TCRdb's copy holds only in-frame clones and misses some; the assay was immunoSEQ multiplex PCR. The profile shows approximately 230,000 clones, 70% to 85% of them singletons. The source material was PBMCs or T cells enriched from blood (not recorded which). The receptor source for this set is a middle-aged man who had recovered from COVID-19.

The V gene is TRBV24-1, the J gene TRBJ2-1, with TRBD2 as a possible D gene (7 bases). Per the germline V gene, CDR1 is KGHDR and CDR2 is SFDVKD. Trimming pared 2 bases from V and 7 bases from J, leaving 14 bases between. The CDR3 runs to 15 residues. The CDR3, as DNA: TGTGCCACCAGTGATTGGGGGGGCGAAGTGAATGAGCAGTTCTTC. It yields the protein CATSDWGGEVNEQFF.

V usage is TRBV4-1 and J usage is TRBJ2-7, with 8 bases aligning to TRBD2. The J segment lost 7 bases and the V segment lost 0 bases, leaving 5 bases of the junction unmatched. The CDR3 extends over 14 amino acids. Germline V gene data show CDR1 as MGHRA and CDR2 as YSYEKL. Here the CDR3 reads CASSQEGAGVEQYF. The CDR3 DNA follows: TGCGCCAGCAGCCAAGAGGGAGCGGGGGTTGAGCAGTACTTC.

The chain employs TRBV15 and TRBJ1-2; maybe TRBD1 (6 bases). Deletions cut 1 base from V and 6 bases from J, with 15 bases between. Germline lookup yields CDR1 LNHNV and CDR2 YYDKDF (reference sequence). CDR3 size: 15 residues. The CDR3 here is CATSRAQAQGNGYTF. In DNA, the CDR3 is TGTGCCACCAGCAGAGCACAAGCGCAGGGGAATGGCTACACCTTC.

The chain employs TRBV3-1 (or the pseudogene TRBV3-2) and TRBJ1-2; D unresolved. CDR3 size: 14 residues. The germline V gene has CDR1 LGHDT and CDR2 YNNKEL (reference sequence). The V end was cut by 0 bases, the J end by 4 bases, with 9 bases between. CDR3 DNA sequence: TGTGCCAGCAGCCAAGATCACCGGGTCTATGGCTACACCTTC. It codes for CASSQDHRVYGYTF.

J is TRBJ2-1 and V is TRBV5-1; TRBD2 might be the D (6 bases). The CDR3 runs to 14 residues. Germline lookup yields CDR1 SGHRS and CDR2 YFSETQ. Trimming removed 0 bases at V and 9 bases at J, with 13 bases between. The CDR3 DNA is TGCGCCAGCAGCTTGGACCCGGGAGCTAGTGAGCAGTTCTTC. Translation: CASSLDPGASEQFF.

The chain carries TRBV6-2 or TRBV6-3 and TRBJ2-7; D is possibly TRBD1 (6 bases). CDR1 and CDR2 from the germline V gene are MNHEY and SVGEGT. V gave up 4 bases and J gave up 2 bases, with 18 bases separating them. This CDR3 is built from 16 residues. This CDR3 is CASSFNRDISTYEQYF. DNA for the CDR3: TGTGCCAGCAGTTTCAACCGGGACATTTCGACCTACGAGCAGTACTTC.

This rearrangement joins TRBV6-1 to TRBJ2-2, with 7 nucleotides matching TRBD2. The junction had 6 bases not matched to a gene; V was cut back by 2 bases and J by 6 bases. Looked up from germline, CDR1 is MNHNS and CDR2 is SASEGT. The CDR3 runs to 15 residues. The DNA of the CDR3 is TGTGCCAGCAGTGAATTGGTGGCGGGGGCCGGGGAGCTGTTTTTT. Protein: CASSELVAGAGELFF.

The chain combines TRBV6-5 with TRBJ1-2; D gene uncertain. Germline V gives CDR1 MNHEY, CDR2 SVGAGI. The CDR3 covers 15 residues. V lost 2 bases to trimming and J lost 4 bases, with 14 bases between them. Here the CDR3 DNA reads TGTGCCAGCAGTTACGTATCCCAACGAGGCTATGGCTACACCTTC. This codes for CASSYVSQRGYGYTF.

This chain links TRBV4-1 with TRBJ2-5, with no clear D. The germline V gene has CDR1 MGHRA and CDR2 YSYEKL. Trimming shortened V by 0 bases and J by 5 bases, and 16 bases separated the two germline ends. The CDR3 is made up of 16 amino acids. In nucleotides, the CDR3 is TGCGCCAGCAGCCAAGATCTTGGCGCTAGAGGCGAGACCCAGTACTTC. Its protein product is CASSQDLGARGETQYF.

The V gene is TRBV5-1, the J gene TRBJ2-1; D uncertain. Germline loops: CDR1 SGHRS, CDR2 YFSETQ. This CDR3 is built from 11 residues. Trimming took off 4 bases at V and 9 bases at J, with 8 bases between the two ends. CDR3 loop: CASSTGGEQFF. Here the CDR3 DNA reads TGCGCCAGCAGCACGGGTGGTGAGCAGTTCTTC.

The chain has TRBV3-1 (or the pseudogene TRBV3-2) and TRBJ2-7; possible D gene TRBD1, 5 bases. This CDR3 contains 13 residues. Germline assignment: CDR1 LGHDT and CDR2 YNNKEL (reference sequence). Trimming removed 5 bases from V and 2 bases from J, with 10 bases in between. The CDR3 sequence is CASSTGPPYEQYF. CDR3 in DNA: TGTGCCAGCAGCACAGGACCTCCCTACGAGCAGTACTTC.

The genes are TRBV28 and TRBJ1-1; D unresolved. Germline values: CDR1 MDHEN, CDR2 SYDVKM. CDR3 length equals 11 residues. V was trimmed by 2 bases and J by 6 bases, leaving 4 bases between them. CDR3 sequence (DNA): TGTGCCAGCAGTTTACGGGCTGAAGCTTTCTTT. It codes for CASSLRAEAFF.

The rearrangement links TRBV6-4 to TRBJ1-1, with D possibly TRBD1 on 6 matching bases. The CDR3 is 14 residues long. The V gene's germline CDR1 is MRHNA and CDR2 SNTAGT. The V and J ends lost 5 bases and 0 bases respectively, with 10 bases between them. The CDR3 is CASSKDRLNTEAFF. DNA for the CDR3: TGTGCCAGCAGTAAGGACAGACTGAACACTGAAGCTTTCTTT.

DNA for the CDR3: TGTGCCAGCAGCCGCGGGGACAGCTACTATGGCTACACCTTC. Protein sequence: CASSRGDSYYGYTF. V and J are TRBV3-1 (or the pseudogene TRBV3-2) and TRBJ1-2; 7 bases map to TRBD1. CDR1 is LGHDT, CDR2 YNNKEL, per germline (reference sequence). CDR3 length: 14 residues. V shed 4 bases and J 3 bases; nucleotides not matched to a gene: 5.

The chain links TRBV5-4 to TRBJ2-7, with TRBD2 matching over 9 bases. The CDR3 runs 15 residues. Germline V gene data show CDR1 as SGHNT and CDR2 as YYREEE (reference sequence). After removal of 2 bases from V and 4 bases from J, the junction contained 7 bases not matched to a gene. CDR3 in amino acids: CASSLKREVGYEQYF. The CDR3 nucleotides read TGTGCCAGCAGCTTAAAGCGGGAGGTCGGGTACGAGCAGTACTTC.

The chain links TRBV5-4 to TRBJ1-2; no clear D gene. The length of the CDR3 is 16 residues. Germline values: CDR1 SGHNT, CDR2 YYREEE (reference sequence). V dropped 5 bases and J dropped 2 bases, with 19 bases sitting between them. In nucleotides, the CDR3 is TGTGCCAGCAGTGTTGGCCTCAGGCAGCTAAACTATGGCTACACCTTC. Translating it yields CASSVGLRQLNYGYTF.

V is TRBV28 and J is TRBJ1-1, with TRBD1 as a possible D gene (5 bases). Between the trimmed V and J ends, which lost 10 bases and 3 bases, there was a span of 9 bases. The germline V gene has CDR1 MDHEN and CDR2 SYDVKM. The CDR3 contains 11 residues. The chain's CDR3 is CATTGYTEAFF. CDR3 sequence (DNA): TGTGCCACCACAGGCTACACTGAAGCTTTCTTT.

This clone was picked up one time. Here the CDR3 DNA reads TGTGCCAGCAGGGGAACAGGGGGCGGCAATCAGCCCCAGCATTTT. Translated, it gives CASRGTGGGNQPQHF. V usage is TRBV7-8 and J usage is TRBJ1-5; 9 bases line up with TRBD1. Per germline, CDR1 SGHVS and CDR2 FQNEAQ. V shed 6 bases, J shed 2 bases, and the junction held 5 bases outside the gene matches. The CDR3 runs 15 residues. Full variable domain (remainder filled in from reference TRBV7-8 and TRBJ1-5): GAGVSQSPRYKVAKRGQDVALRCDPISGHVSLFWYQQALGQGPEFLTYFQNEAQLDKSGLPSDRFFAERPEGSVSTLKIQRTQQEDSAVYLCASRGTGGGNQPQHFGDGTRLSIL.

CDR3: CASSLNGGLAGERNEQFF. In DNA form, the CDR3 reads TGTGCCAGCAGCTTGAATGGAGGACTAGCGGGAGAGAGGAATGAGCAGTTCTTC. This sequence joins TRBV7-9 and TRBJ2-1; 13 nucleotides agree with TRBD2. The trim removed 3 bases at V and 7 bases at J, leaving 12 bases unmatched. Germline V gene data show CDR1 as SEHNR and CDR2 as FQNEAQ (reference sequence). The CDR3 extends over 18 amino acids.

The chain recombines TRBV6-1 with TRBJ2-1, with TRBD2 matching over 9 bases. Trimming cost V 1 base and J 4 bases; bases outside gene matches: 5. The germline V gene encodes CDR1 MNHNS and CDR2 SASEGT. CDR3 length: 16 residues. The CDR3 nucleotides are TGTGCCAGCAGTGAAGTTCGGACTAGCGATTACAATGAGCAGTTCTTC. This sequence encodes CASSEVRTSDYNEQFF.

The chain links TRBV30 to TRBJ1-5, with D perhaps TRBD1 (5 bases). The CDR3 loop spans 15 amino acids. Deletions cut 5 bases from V and 2 bases from J, with 16 bases between. CDR1 and CDR2 from the germline V gene are GTSNPN and SVGIG (reference sequence). Here the CDR3 reads CAWGLGWGGNQPQHF. In DNA, the CDR3 is TGTGCCTGGGGGTTAGGATGGGGGGGCAATCAGCCCCAGCATTTT. Based on the CDR3 plus reference TRBV30 and TRBJ1-5, the full variable domain is SQTIHQWPATLVQPVGSPLSLECTVEGTSNPNLYWYRQAAGRGLQLLFYSVGIGQISSEVPQNLSASRPQDRQFILSSKKLLLSDSGFYLCAWGLGWGGNQPQHFGDGTRLSIL.

This chain connects TRBV15 to TRBJ1-2, with 10 bases identical to TRBD1. The junction had 4 bases not matched to a gene; V was cut back by 0 bases and J by 6 bases. The CDR3 spans 15 residues. In germline, CDR1 is LNHNV, CDR2 YYDKDF (reference sequence). In DNA, the CDR3 is TGTGCCACCAGCAGAGATGATGGGACAGGGGATGGCTACACCTTC. Its translation: CATSRDDGTGDGYTF.

The gene calls are TRBV9 and TRBJ2-1, with TRBD2 matching over 11 bases. V lost 0 bases, J lost 6 bases, and 2 bases stayed unmatched. Germline V lookup: CDR1 SGDLS, CDR2 YYNGEE. The CDR3 runs 15 residues. The CDR3 DNA is TGTGCCAGCAGCGTAGTAGCGGGGGGGAGCAATGAGCAGTTCTTC. Amino acids: CASSVVAGGSNEQFF.

The CDR3 DNA reads as TGTGCCAGCAGCCTGACCGGGACAGGGAACAATGAGCAGTTCTTC. This gives the protein CASSLTGTGNNEQFF. The chain employs TRBV3-1 (or the pseudogene TRBV3-2) and TRBJ2-1, with TRBD1 identical over 9 bases. V lost 4 bases to trimming and J lost 5 bases; unmatched junction nucleotides: 6. CDR1 is LGHDT and CDR2 is YNNKEL in the germline V gene (reference sequence). The CDR3 is made up of 15 amino acids.

The CDR3 DNA reads as TGTGCCAGCAGCTTTTCCGGGAACGGCTATGGCTACACCTTC. Translating it yields CASSFSGNGYGYTF. The rearrangement joins TRBV7-2 to TRBJ1-2, with D uncertain. Trimming cost V 3 bases and J 4 bases, with 12 bases left between them. Per the germline V gene, CDR1 is SGHTA and CDR2 is FQGNSA. This CDR3 comprises 14 residues.

The rearrangement joins TRBV11-2 to TRBJ2-1; 7 nucleotides line up with TRBD1. V lost 6 bases and J lost 10; bases outside the gene matches: 9. This CDR3 has 13 residues. From germline, CDR1 is SGHAT and CDR2 FQNNGV. The chain's CDR3 is CASSSRQGGEQFF. The DNA of the CDR3 is TGTGCCAGCAGTTCAAGACAGGGTGGGGAGCAGTTCTTC. The full variable domain, in which reference TRBV11-2 and TRBJ2-1 provide the parts outside the CDR3, is EAGVAQSPRYKIIEKRQSVAFWCNPISGHATLYWYQQILGQGPKLLIQFQNNGVVDDSQLPKDRFSAERLKGVDSTLKIQPAKLEDSAVYLCASSSRQGGEQFFGPGTRLTVL.

The J gene is TRBJ2-2, the V gene TRBV5-4; D gene unclear. The CDR3 extends over 15 amino acids. Trimming cost V 1 base and J 3 bases, with 10 bases left between them. Germline assignment: CDR1 SGHNT and CDR2 YYREEE (reference sequence). CDR3 bases: TGTGCCAGCAGCTTGTACCGGTTTTACACCGGGGAGCTGTTTTTT. Protein product: CASSLYRFYTGELFF.

The chain uses TRBV6-5 and TRBJ1-5, with D possibly matching TRBD1 (5 bases). Per the germline V gene, CDR1 is MNHEY and CDR2 is SVGAGI. This CDR3 contains 14 residues. V lost 3 bases, J lost 5 bases, and 11 bases lay in between. CDR3 protein: CASSYSGEDQPQHF. In nucleotides, the CDR3 is TGTGCCAGCAGTTATTCGGGGGAGGATCAGCCCCAGCATTTT.

The J gene is TRBJ1-5, the V gene TRBV6-5; 8 positions agree with TRBD1. Losses at the gene ends were 6 bases for V and 2 bases for J; bases not matched to a gene: 3. Germline lookup yields CDR1 MNHEY and CDR2 SVGAGI. CDR3 length: 14 amino acids. The CDR3 coding sequence is TGTGCCAGCAGACCACAGGGGGGCAATCAGCCCCAGCATTTT. Its translation: CASRPQGGNQPQHF.

This clone was counted only a few times. J is TRBJ1-5 and V is TRBV24-1; TRBD1 agrees at 9 bases. V lost 2 bases and J lost 5; bases outside the gene matches: 3. In germline, CDR1 is KGHDR, CDR2 SFDVKD. This CDR3 spans 15 amino acids. The CDR3, as DNA: TGTGCCACCAGTGATTCCCGGACAGGGGATCAGCCCCAGCATTTT. It encodes CATSDSRTGDQPQHF.